Listed below are T cell receptor beta chains from one sample, sequenced in a study of T-cell reconstitution after alpha-beta-depleted transplantation in children. In TCRdb, the PCR reads were re-called with MiXCR into one record per CDR3 protein. The data contain around 530,000 distinct CDR3 sequences, about 30% of them seen just once; the ten biggest clones take up 2% to 3%. Source: PBMCs from the stem cell graft donor, taken from the stem cell graft. The source is a human donor who donated a stem cell graft to a child with aplastic anemia. Both conserved end residues are part of each CDR3. The order of the fields is CDR3 DNA, CDR3 protein, D gene, clone size, V gene, J gene. The D gene is left open where the match is weak. Rows give clone size only sometimes, using once, few, many, or a class for an expanded clone.

CDR3 DNA: TGCAGAGTACGTGGCGAGGCCCGTAGCACAGATACGCAGTATTTT
CDR3 protein: CRVRGEARSTDTQYF
D gene: NA
clone size: NA
V gene: TRBV20-1
J gene: TRBJ2-3

CDR3 DNA: TGTGCCAGCTCACCACCGGGACAGACCTACGAGCAGTACTTC
CDR3 protein: CASSPPGQTYEQYF
D gene: TRBD1
clone size: NA
V gene: TRBV18
J gene: TRBJ2-7

CDR3 DNA: TGTGCCAGCAGCTTGTCCAACACTGAAGCTTTCTTT
CDR3 protein: CASSLSNTEAFF
D gene: NA
clone size: NA
V gene: TRBV7-2
J gene: TRBJ1-1

CDR3 DNA: TGTGCCAGCAGCCAGAGACAGGGCCAGTGGGGCACAGATACGCAGTATTTT
CDR3 protein: CASSQRQGQWGTDTQYF
D gene: TRBD1
clone size: few
V gene: TRBV4-2
J gene: TRBJ2-3

CDR3 DNA: TGTGCCAGCAGGTCAGGGGGGGAGACCCAGTACTTC
CDR3 protein: CASRSGGETQYF
D gene: NA
clone size: NA
V gene: TRBV7-2
J gene: TRBJ2-5

CDR3 DNA: TGTGCCAGCAGTTTATCGGGGTCTGGCAACACTGAAGCTTTCTTT
CDR3 protein: CASSLSGSGNTEAFF
D gene: NA
clone size: NA
V gene: TRBV12-3/TRBV12-4
J gene: TRBJ1-1

CDR3 DNA: TGTGCCATCAGAGAAAGCGGGAGCTCCTACGAGCAGTACTTC
CDR3 protein: CAIRESGSSYEQYF
D gene: TRBD2
clone size: NA
V gene: TRBV10-3
J gene: TRBJ2-7

CDR3 DNA: TGTGCCAGCAGTACCCCGGGACAGAACACTGAAGCTTTCTTT
CDR3 protein: CASSTPGQNTEAFF
D gene: NA
clone size: NA
V gene: TRBV27
J gene: TRBJ1-1

CDR3 DNA: TGCAGCGTTGGGGTGCTAGCGGTTTTCAATGAGCAGTTCTTC
CDR3 protein: CSVGVLAVFNEQFF
D gene: TRBD2
clone size: NA
V gene: TRBV29-1
J gene: TRBJ2-1

CDR3 DNA: TGTGCCAGCACCTCCCAAATAGCGGGAGCTGTTGAGCAGTTCTTC
CDR3 protein: CASTSQIAGAVEQFF
D gene: TRBD2
clone size: few
V gene: TRBV12-3/TRBV12-4
J gene: TRBJ2-1

CDR3 DNA: TGTGCCAGTAGTGCGGACAGCCTCTCTGGAAACACCATATATTTT
CDR3 protein: CASSADSLSGNTIYF
D gene: NA
clone size: few
V gene: TRBV19
J gene: TRBJ1-3

CDR3 DNA: TGTGCCAGCAGTGCCTCTAGCCGAGGCGAGCAGTACTTC
CDR3 protein: CASSASSRGEQYF
D gene: NA
clone size: many
V gene: TRBV25-1
J gene: TRBJ2-7

CDR3 DNA: TGTGCCAGCAGTACGGACGCAAGAGATAATTCACCCCTCCACTTT
CDR3 protein: CASSTDARDNSPLHF
D gene: NA
clone size: NA
V gene: TRBV6-1
J gene: TRBJ1-6

CDR3 DNA: TGTGCCAGCAGCGCCAGTGGGCTAGAGGGATACAATGAGCAGTTCTTC
CDR3 protein: CASSASGLEGYNEQFF
D gene: NA
clone size: many
V gene: TRBV11-2
J gene: TRBJ2-1

CDR3 DNA: TGTGCCAGCAGCCTTTTACCGGGACAGGGGCAATCCGGGGAGCTGTTTTTT
CDR3 protein: CASSLLPGQGQSGELFF
D gene: TRBD1
clone size: NA
V gene: TRBV7-2
J gene: TRBJ2-2

CDR3 DNA: TGTGCCAGCAGGATACTAGCGGGAGTTTGGGAGACCCAGTACTTC
CDR3 protein: CASRILAGVWETQYF
D gene: TRBD2
clone size: few
V gene: TRBV5-6
J gene: TRBJ2-5

CDR3 DNA: TGTGCCAGCAGCTTTTCAGGGGGAAATGGCTACACCTTC
CDR3 protein: CASSFSGGNGYTF
D gene: TRBD1
clone size: many
V gene: TRBV7-2
J gene: TRBJ1-2

CDR3 DNA: TGTGCCAGCAGTTTATCGCATCCAAGCAGGAGTGGTACCGAGCAGTACTTC
CDR3 protein: CASSLSHPSRSGTEQYF
D gene: NA
clone size: few
V gene: TRBV27
J gene: TRBJ2-7

CDR3 DNA: TGTGCCAGCAGCCAAGTAAGCGATGAGCAGTTCTTC
CDR3 protein: CASSQVSDEQFF
D gene: NA
clone size: NA
V gene: TRBV14
J gene: TRBJ2-1

CDR3 DNA: TGCGCCAGCAGCTTGGACCAGGATGAGCAGTTCTTC
CDR3 protein: CASSLDQDEQFF
D gene: NA
clone size: few
V gene: TRBV5-1
J gene: TRBJ2-1

CDR3 DNA: TGCAGTGCTAGAGGGTTAACGGACAGGGGAACAGATACGCAGTATTTT
CDR3 protein: CSARGLTDRGTDTQYF
D gene: TRBD1
clone size: many
V gene: TRBV20-1
J gene: TRBJ2-3

CDR3 DNA: TGCAGTGCAAGTCCGGTCGGCGGGTACAATGAGCAGTTCTTC
CDR3 protein: CSASPVGGYNEQFF
D gene: NA
clone size: few
V gene: TRBV20-1
J gene: TRBJ2-1

CDR3 DNA: TGTGCCAGCAGCTTATATCGGGGGCCCCCCTACAATGAGCAGTTCTTC
CDR3 protein: CASSLYRGPPYNEQFF
D gene: NA
clone size: few
V gene: TRBV7-2
J gene: TRBJ2-1

CDR3 DNA: TGTGCCAGCAGTTACCCGAGCTCCTACAATGAGCAGTTCTTC
CDR3 protein: CASSYPSSYNEQFF
D gene: NA
clone size: NA
V gene: TRBV6-2/TRBV6-3
J gene: TRBJ2-1

CDR3 DNA: TGTGCCAGCAGTCCCACCAGCGGGAGTACCTACAATGAGCAGTTCTTC
CDR3 protein: CASSPTSGSTYNEQFF
D gene: TRBD2
clone size: few
V gene: TRBV28
J gene: TRBJ2-1

CDR3 DNA: TGCGCCAGCAGCTTGTATCGCCGGACAGGGGTGGGCTACGAGCAGTACTTC
CDR3 protein: CASSLYRRTGVGYEQYF
D gene: TRBD1
clone size: few
V gene: TRBV5-1
J gene: TRBJ2-7

CDR3 DNA: TGTGCCAGCCGCAGCGCAGACCGGGAAGCTTTCTTT
CDR3 protein: CASRSADREAFF
D gene: NA
clone size: few
V gene: TRBV21-1
J gene: TRBJ1-1

CDR3 DNA: TGCAGTGCCCCAAATGAGACTAGCGGGAGCGGAGAGACCCAGTACTTC
CDR3 protein: CSAPNETSGSGETQYF
D gene: TRBD2
clone size: NA
V gene: TRBV20-1
J gene: TRBJ2-5

CDR3 DNA: TGTGCCACCACAAAATTCCTGGACAATGAGCAGTTCTTC
CDR3 protein: CATTKFLDNEQFF
D gene: NA
clone size: NA
V gene: TRBV15
J gene: TRBJ2-1

CDR3 DNA: TGCAGTGCTACCGGACGGGACTACAATGAGCAGTTCTTC
CDR3 protein: CSATGRDYNEQFF
D gene: NA
clone size: NA
V gene: TRBV20-1
J gene: TRBJ2-1

CDR3 DNA: TGCAGTGCGAGCGGACGGTACTACGAGCAGTACTTC
CDR3 protein: CSASGRYYEQYF
D gene: NA
clone size: few
V gene: TRBV20-1
J gene: TRBJ2-7

CDR3 DNA: TGTGCCAGCAGCCCAGCAGTCCACCTACTACGTGAGCAGTTCTTC
CDR3 protein: CASSPAVHLLREQFF
D gene: NA
clone size: few
V gene: TRBV28
J gene: TRBJ2-1

CDR3 DNA: TGTGCCAGCTCATCGGACAGGGCCCCTGGCTACACCTTC
CDR3 protein: CASSSDRAPGYTF
D gene: TRBD1
clone size: NA
V gene: TRBV18
J gene: TRBJ1-2

CDR3 DNA: TGTGCCAGCCGACAGGGGGAACTTGGAGGGGACATTCAGTACTTC
CDR3 protein: CASRQGELGGDIQYF
D gene: TRBD1
clone size: NA
V gene: TRBV6-1
J gene: TRBJ2-4

CDR3 DNA: TGTGCCAGCAGCTCCGCAGCGGCTTCGCCCCAGCATTTT
CDR3 protein: CASSSAAASPQHF
D gene: NA
clone size: few
V gene: TRBV7-2
J gene: TRBJ1-5

CDR3 DNA: TGTGCCAGCAGTGACTCGAGTCGTCCAGGGGGATATGGCTACACCTTC
CDR3 protein: CASSDSSRPGGYGYTF
D gene: TRBD1
clone size: NA
V gene: TRBV6-4
J gene: TRBJ1-2

CDR3 DNA: TGTGCCAGCAGCCAACAACCCCTTCGGGAGATCCTCTACAATGAGCAGTTCTTC
CDR3 protein: CASSQQPLREILYNEQFF
D gene: NA
clone size: NA
V gene: TRBV3-1
J gene: TRBJ2-1

CDR3 DNA: TGTGCCAGCAGCCACGGGACTAGCGGCTACGAGCAGTACTTC
CDR3 protein: CASSHGTSGYEQYF
D gene: TRBD2
clone size: many
V gene: TRBV4-2
J gene: TRBJ2-7

CDR3 DNA: TGCAGTGCTAGAGACGCTAGCGGGAGCTTTAATGAGCAGTTCTTC
CDR3 protein: CSARDASGSFNEQFF
D gene: TRBD2
clone size: NA
V gene: TRBV20-1
J gene: TRBJ2-1

CDR3 DNA: TGCAGTGCTCGCCCGACTAGCGGGAGGACAGATACGCAGTATTTT
CDR3 protein: CSARPTSGRTDTQYF
D gene: TRBD2
clone size: many
V gene: TRBV20-1
J gene: TRBJ2-3

CDR3 DNA: TGTGCCAGTAGTATCGCGGATGTGTGGACCGGGGAGCTGTTTTTT
CDR3 protein: CASSIADVWTGELFF
D gene: NA
clone size: NA
V gene: TRBV19
J gene: TRBJ2-2

CDR3 DNA: TGTGCCAGCAGCCCCCGGACAACTAATGAAAAACTGTTTTTT
CDR3 protein: CASSPRTTNEKLFF
D gene: NA
clone size: NA
V gene: TRBV6-1
J gene: TRBJ1-4

CDR3 DNA: TGCAGCGTTGCTATCCGCGAAGAGCAGTACTTC
CDR3 protein: CSVAIREEQYF
D gene: NA
clone size: many
V gene: TRBV29-1
J gene: TRBJ2-7

CDR3 DNA: TGCGCCAGCAGCCAAGATCGAACTTGGACCTCTGGGGCCAACGTCCTGACTTTC
CDR3 protein: CASSQDRTWTSGANVLTF
D gene: NA
clone size: NA
V gene: TRBV4-3
J gene: TRBJ2-6

CDR3 DNA: TGTGCCAGCAGCAGAGGGCCAGCGGGACCCACCGGGGAGCTGTTTTTT
CDR3 protein: CASSRGPAGPTGELFF
D gene: TRBD2
clone size: NA
V gene: TRBV12-3/TRBV12-4
J gene: TRBJ2-2

CDR3 DNA: TGCGCCAGCAGCGTGGGACAGAAGGCTGAAGCTTTCTTT
CDR3 protein: CASSVGQKAEAFF
D gene: TRBD1
clone size: NA
V gene: TRBV5-1
J gene: TRBJ1-1

CDR3 DNA: TGTGCCAGCAGTTACGGGGCCCCCGGCGGGCCGGGAGATACGCAGTATTTT
CDR3 protein: CASSYGAPGGPGDTQYF
D gene: NA
clone size: NA
V gene: TRBV6-2/TRBV6-3
J gene: TRBJ2-3

CDR3 DNA: TGCAGTGCTAGCAACGGGACAGGGATATACGAGCAGTACTTC
CDR3 protein: CSASNGTGIYEQYF
D gene: TRBD1
clone size: few
V gene: TRBV20-1
J gene: TRBJ2-7